This T cell receptor beta chain was identified during a study of PD-1 blockade in classical Hodgkin lymphoma (dated by TCRdb to 2020 to 2022). Study-wide context: Nivolumab dosing was 3 mg/kg intravenously every 2 weeks, continuing until either disease progression or unacceptable toxicity. To define a peripheral blood immune signature of response to PD-1 blockade in classical Hodgkin lymphoma, the study combined TCR beta sequencing with CyTOF. Overall study results and their limits: Newly diagnosed patients were reported to have lower baseline TCR diversity than healthy donors, and relapsed/refractory patients were reported to have lower baseline TCR diversity still. Lower diversity was seen in patients whose nivolumab began less than 1 year after ASCT, and these patients were left out of later analyses so that immune reconstitution would not confound the results. The study covered only a single clinical trial cohort, and the causes of the repertoire differences, possibly disease activity or prior therapy, were still not defined. By C4D1, a significant rise was seen in CD4+ TCR diversity but not in CD8+ TCR diversity (p=0.0027 vs p=0.16), and the rise was most apparent among complete responders (p=0.02). Among trial patients, those achieving complete response had baseline diversity similar to that of newly diagnosed patients, while diversity was significantly lower in partial responders and progressors.

The time point label for this specimen denotes: cycle 4 day 1 (C4D1), after six to seven weeks of nivolumab. Relapse after autologous stem cell transplantation had occurred in all trial patients, and cohorts A, B and C were distinguished by prior brentuximab vedotin exposure. The trial cohort included fewer than 65 patients with relapsed/refractory classical Hodgkin lymphoma, and each patient had a best overall response of complete response, partial response or progressive disease. In the multi-cohort phase II CheckMate 205 trial, trial patients received single-agent nivolumab. An independent review committee assessed best overall response by applying the 2007 International Working Group response criteria. Trial PBMCs were obtained immediately prior to nivolumab initiation (C1D1) and on therapy at cycle 2 day 1 and cycle 4 day 1. Peripheral blood was collected in 8 mL Vacutainer Cell Preparation Tubes, from which PBMCs were isolated by centrifugation and then cryopreserved.

Genomic DNA was extracted with the Qiagen DNeasy kit from unsorted PBMCs and from negatively selected CD4+ and CD8+ fractions. TCR beta CDR3 regions were amplified by immunoSEQ multiplex PCR using primers annealing to V and J segments. A synthetic immune receptor repertoire was used to minimize amplification bias, and any remaining bias was removed computationally after sequencing. The authors' analysis ran thus. Custom Python scripts were used to quantify repertoire diversity as the Shannon entropy index. Unsorted, CD4+ and CD8+ repertoires were analyzed separately, except for combined analyses in which CD4+ and CD8+ sequences were merged in silico. A clone counted as expanded when the clone's frequency after treatment rose at least 2-fold relative to C1D1, and clones undetected at baseline were given a pseudocount of 0.5. Clones with 0 or 1 copy at C1D1 were classified as singleton clones, and clones with 2 or more copies were classified as non-singleton clones. Clones expanded in unsorted samples were labelled as CD4+, CD8+ or unknown by matching protein sequences in sorted samples from the same patient. Diversity changes from C1D1 to C4D1 were tested in paired samples using Wilcoxon tests. In TCRdb, the immuneACCESS table is reduced to in-frame sequences with V and J assigned. These tables do not hold every clone; where another copy was compared, an unresolved V gene accounts for under half, and the others remain unexplained. D and trimming were read from the DNA, whereas the V and J calls and clone size are those reported in that table. This sample gives about 28,000 clones in total; around four fifths of them show up just once. Around 15% of the sample is in the top ten clones.

This clone showed up just a few times. Its recognized antigen is unknown. Base qualities are missing; no much larger clone stands one base away. From the germline V gene (reference sequence), CDR1 is SGHKS and CDR2 is YYEKEE. V loses 4 bases, J loses 3 bases, and the germline ends lie 12 bases apart. The CDR3 holds 14 amino acids from the cysteine to the phenylalanine. Just CDR3 DNA is preserved here, 42 bases in frame from base 1. The chain was built from TRBV5-5 and TRBJ2-3; matching of 6 bases hints at TRBD2 as the D gene. The sequence derives from a human donor with classical Hodgkin lymphoma. The source material was peripheral blood mononuclear cells (PBMCs), sampled before the fourth cycle of nivolumab. This receptor has the CDR3 CASSTSAGTDTQYF. The nucleotide sequence reads TGTGCCAGCAGCACCTCCGCGGGGACAGATACGCAGTATTTT.